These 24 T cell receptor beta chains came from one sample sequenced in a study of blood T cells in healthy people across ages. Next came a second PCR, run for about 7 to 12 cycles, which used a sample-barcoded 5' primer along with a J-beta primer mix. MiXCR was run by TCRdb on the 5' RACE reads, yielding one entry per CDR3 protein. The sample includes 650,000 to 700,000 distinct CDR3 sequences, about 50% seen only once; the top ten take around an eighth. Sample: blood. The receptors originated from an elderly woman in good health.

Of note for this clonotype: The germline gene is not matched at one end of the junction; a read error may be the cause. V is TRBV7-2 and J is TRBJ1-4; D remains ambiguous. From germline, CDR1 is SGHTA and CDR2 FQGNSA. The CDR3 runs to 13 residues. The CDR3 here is CAGSLAVDEKLFF. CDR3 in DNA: TGTGCCGGCAGCTTAGCGGTCGATGAAAAACTGTTTTTT. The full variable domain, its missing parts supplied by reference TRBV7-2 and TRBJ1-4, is GAGVSQSPSNKVTEKGKDVELRCDPISGHTALYWYRQSLGQGLEFLIYFQGNSAPDKSGLPSDRFSAERTGGSVSTLTIQRTQQEDSAVYLCAGSLAVDEKLFFGSGTQLSVL.

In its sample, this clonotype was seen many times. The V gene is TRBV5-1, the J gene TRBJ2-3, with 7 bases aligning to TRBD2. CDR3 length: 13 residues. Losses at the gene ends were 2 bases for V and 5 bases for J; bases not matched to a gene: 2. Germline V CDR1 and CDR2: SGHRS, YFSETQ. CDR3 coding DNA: TGCGCCAGCAGCTTAAGCGGGGAAGATACGCAGTATTTT. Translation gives CASSLSGEDTQYF.

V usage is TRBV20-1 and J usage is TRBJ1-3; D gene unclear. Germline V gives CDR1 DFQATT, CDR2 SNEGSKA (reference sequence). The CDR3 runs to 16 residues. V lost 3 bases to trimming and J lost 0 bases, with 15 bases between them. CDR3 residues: CSASSLRVDSGNTIYF. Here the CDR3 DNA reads TGCAGTGCTAGTTCTCTACGCGTGGACTCTGGAAACACCATATATTTT.

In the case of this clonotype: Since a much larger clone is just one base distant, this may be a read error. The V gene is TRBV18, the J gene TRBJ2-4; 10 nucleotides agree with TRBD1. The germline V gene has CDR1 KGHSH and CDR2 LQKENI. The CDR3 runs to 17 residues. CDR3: CASPPTGTGATKNIQYF. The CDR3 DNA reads TGTGCCAGCCCACCAACCGGGACAGGGGCCACCAAAAACATTCAGTACTTC.

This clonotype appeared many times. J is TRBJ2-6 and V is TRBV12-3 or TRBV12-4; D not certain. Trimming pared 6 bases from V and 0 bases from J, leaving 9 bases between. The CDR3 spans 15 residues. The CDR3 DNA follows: TGTGCCAGCAGAGGACGGAGCTCTGGGGCCAACGTCCTGACTTTC. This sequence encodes CASRGRSSGANVLTF.

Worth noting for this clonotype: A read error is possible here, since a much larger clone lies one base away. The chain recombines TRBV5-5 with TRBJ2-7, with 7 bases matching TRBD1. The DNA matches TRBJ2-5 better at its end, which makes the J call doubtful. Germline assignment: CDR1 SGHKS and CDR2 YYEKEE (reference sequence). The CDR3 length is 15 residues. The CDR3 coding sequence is TGTGCCGGCAGCGAACTGGGACAGCGTGGGGAGACCCAGTACTTC. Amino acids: CAGSELGQRGETQYF.

CDR3 residues: CASSVTGLETQYF. CDR3 DNA sequence: TGTGCCAGCAGTGTAACCGGGTTAGAGACCCAGTACTTC. V and J are TRBV27 and TRBJ2-7; D ambiguous. Gene TRBJ2-5 matches the end of the DNA better, so the J call may be wrong. The CDR3 is 13 residues long. CDR1 is MNHEY and CDR2 is SMNVEV in the germline V gene (reference sequence).

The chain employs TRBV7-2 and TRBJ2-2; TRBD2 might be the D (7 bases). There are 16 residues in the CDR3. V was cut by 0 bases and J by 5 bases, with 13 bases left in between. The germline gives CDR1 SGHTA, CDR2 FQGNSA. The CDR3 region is CASSLAGGQVTGELFF. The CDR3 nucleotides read TGTGCCAGCAGCTTAGCGGGGGGGCAAGTGACCGGGGAGCTGTTTTTT.

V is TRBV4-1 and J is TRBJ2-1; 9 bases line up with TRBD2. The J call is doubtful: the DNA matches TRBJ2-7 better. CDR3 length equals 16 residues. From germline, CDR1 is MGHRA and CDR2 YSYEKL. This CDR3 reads CASSQEIRTSVNEQYF. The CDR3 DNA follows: TGCGCCAGCAGCCAAGAGATTAGGACTAGCGTCAATGAGCAGTACTTC.

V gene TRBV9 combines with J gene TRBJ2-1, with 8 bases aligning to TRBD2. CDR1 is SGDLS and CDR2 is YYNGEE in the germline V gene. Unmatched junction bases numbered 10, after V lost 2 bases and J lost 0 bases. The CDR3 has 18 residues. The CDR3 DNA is TGTGCCAGCAGCGTTGGCCCGGGGGGGGCGCCCTCCTACAATGAGCAGTTCTTC. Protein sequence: CASSVGPGGAPSYNEQFF.

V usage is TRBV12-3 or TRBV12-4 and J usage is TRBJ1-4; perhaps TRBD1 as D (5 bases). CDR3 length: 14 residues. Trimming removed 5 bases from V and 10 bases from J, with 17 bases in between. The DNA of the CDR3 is TGTGCCAGCAGTGGGGACGGCTGGTTGGCAAAACTGTTTTTT. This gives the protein CASSGDGWLAKLFF.

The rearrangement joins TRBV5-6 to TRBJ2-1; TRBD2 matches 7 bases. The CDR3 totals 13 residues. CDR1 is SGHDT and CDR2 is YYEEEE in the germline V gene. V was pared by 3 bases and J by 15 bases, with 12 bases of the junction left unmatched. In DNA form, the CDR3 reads TGTGCCAGCAGCTGGGCTAGCGGTGAGGGTTGGTTCTTC. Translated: CASSWASGEGWFF.

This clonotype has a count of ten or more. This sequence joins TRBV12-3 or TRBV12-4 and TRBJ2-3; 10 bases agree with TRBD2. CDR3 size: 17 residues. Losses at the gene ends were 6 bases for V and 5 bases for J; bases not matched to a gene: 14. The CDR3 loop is CASSSLAPAGGRDTQYF. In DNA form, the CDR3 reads TGTGCCAGCAGCTCCCTCGCCCCAGCGGGGGGGCGAGATACGCAGTATTTT.

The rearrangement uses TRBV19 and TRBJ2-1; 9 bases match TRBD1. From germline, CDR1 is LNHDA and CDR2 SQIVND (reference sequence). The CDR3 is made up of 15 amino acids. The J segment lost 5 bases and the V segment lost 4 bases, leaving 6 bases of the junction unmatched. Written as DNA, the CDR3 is TGTGCCAGTAGTAGATCCACAGGGGGCAACAATGAGCAGTTCTTC. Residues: CASSRSTGGNNEQFF.

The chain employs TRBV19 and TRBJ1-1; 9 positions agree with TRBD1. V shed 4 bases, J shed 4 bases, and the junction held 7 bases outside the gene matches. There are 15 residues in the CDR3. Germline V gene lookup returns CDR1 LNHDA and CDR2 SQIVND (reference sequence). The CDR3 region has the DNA TGTGCCAGTAGTACGGACGACAGGGGGGCCACTGAAGCTTTCTTT. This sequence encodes CASSTDDRGATEAFF.

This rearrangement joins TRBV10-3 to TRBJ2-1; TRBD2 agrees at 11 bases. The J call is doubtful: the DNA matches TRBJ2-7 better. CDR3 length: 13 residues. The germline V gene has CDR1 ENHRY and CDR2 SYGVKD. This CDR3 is CAISLAGGHEQYF. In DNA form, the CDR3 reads TGTGCCATCAGCCTAGCGGGGGGTCATGAGCAGTACTTC.

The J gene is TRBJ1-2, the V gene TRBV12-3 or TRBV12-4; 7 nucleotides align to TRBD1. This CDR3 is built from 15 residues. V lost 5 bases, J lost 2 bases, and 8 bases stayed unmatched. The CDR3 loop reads CASSPADRRNYGYTF. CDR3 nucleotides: TGTGCCAGCAGTCCTGCGGACAGGAGAAACTATGGCTACACCTTC.

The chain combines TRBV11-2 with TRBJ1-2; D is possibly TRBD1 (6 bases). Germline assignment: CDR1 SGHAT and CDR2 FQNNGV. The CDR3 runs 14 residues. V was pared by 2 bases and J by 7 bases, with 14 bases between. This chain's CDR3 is CASSLTAGEAGYTF. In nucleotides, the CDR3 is TGTGCCAGCAGCTTAACGGCAGGGGAGGCTGGCTACACCTTC.

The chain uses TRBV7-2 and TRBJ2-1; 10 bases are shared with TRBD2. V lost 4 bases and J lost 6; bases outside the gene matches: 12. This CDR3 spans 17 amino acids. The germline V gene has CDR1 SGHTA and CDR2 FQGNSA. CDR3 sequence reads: CASSSRRAGGPGNEQFF. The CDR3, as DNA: TGTGCCAGCAGCTCTCGGAGAGCGGGGGGGCCCGGCAATGAGCAGTTCTTC.

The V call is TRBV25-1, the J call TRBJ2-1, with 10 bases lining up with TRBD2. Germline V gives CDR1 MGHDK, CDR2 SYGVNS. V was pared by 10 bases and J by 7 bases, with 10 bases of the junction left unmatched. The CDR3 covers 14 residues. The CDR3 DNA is TGTGCCACGACAGGGCTAGCGGGGGAGAATGAGCAGTTCTTC. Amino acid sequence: CATTGLAGENEQFF.

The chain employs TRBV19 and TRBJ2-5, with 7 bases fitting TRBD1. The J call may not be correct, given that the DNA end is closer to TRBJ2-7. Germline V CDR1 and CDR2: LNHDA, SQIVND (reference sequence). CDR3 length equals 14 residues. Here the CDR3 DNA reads TGTGCCAGTAGTACGGGACAGATAATCCACGAGCAGTACTTC. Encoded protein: CASSTGQIIHEQYF.

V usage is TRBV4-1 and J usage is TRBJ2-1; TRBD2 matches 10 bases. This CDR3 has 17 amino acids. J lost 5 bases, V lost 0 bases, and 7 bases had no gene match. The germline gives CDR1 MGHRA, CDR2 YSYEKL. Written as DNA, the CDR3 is TGCGCCAGCAGCCAAGATCCTCGAGCGGGGGGGCACAATGAGCAGTTCTTC. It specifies CASSQDPRAGGHNEQFF.

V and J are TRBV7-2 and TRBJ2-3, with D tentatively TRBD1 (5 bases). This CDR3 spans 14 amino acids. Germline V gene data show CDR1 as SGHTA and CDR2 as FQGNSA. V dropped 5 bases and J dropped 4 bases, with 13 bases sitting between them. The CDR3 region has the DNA TGTGCCAGCAGCCCGCAGATAGGGGCAGATACGCAGTATTTT. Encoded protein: CASSPQIGADTQYF.

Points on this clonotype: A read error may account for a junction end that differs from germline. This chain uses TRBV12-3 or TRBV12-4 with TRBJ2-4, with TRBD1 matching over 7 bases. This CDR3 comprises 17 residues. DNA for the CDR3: TGTGTCAGCAGTTTAGGGGCTCCGACAGGGAGTGTCGGCATTCAGTACTTC. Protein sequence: CVSSLGAPTGSVGIQYF.